The 30 T cell receptor beta chains reported below all come from one sample, sequenced in a study of regulatory T cells in long-lasting Graves disease. This sample's time point: newly diagnosed GD, antithyroid drugs for less than 3 months. PBMCs were the source of the RNA used for TCR sequencing. Libraries of TCR beta came from iRepertoire HTBI primers plus Arm-PCR of CDR3 regions. TCRdb reprocessed the multiplex PCR reads via MiXCR and lists one record per CDR3 protein. The top ten clones hold 25% of a sample with some 560,000 distinct CDR3 sequences, around 15% of them seen once. The same sample was also studied in work on T cells in Graves' hyperthyroidism and ophthalmopathy.

The sequencing here drew on peripheral blood mononuclear cells (PBMCs), taken at new diagnosis, from a patient treated with antithyroid drugs. These receptor sequences come from a woman aged 35-60 years with Graves disease.

This chain uses TRBV7-9 with TRBJ1-1; the D is unclear. Germline CDR1 SEHNR, CDR2 FQNEAQ (reference sequence). The CDR3 is 13 amino acids. V was shortened by 1 base and J by 7 bases, with 10 bases between the two germline ends. In DNA form, the CDR3 reads TGTGCCAGCAGCTTAGGAGCCCTGGGTGAAGCTTTCTTT. It codes for CASSLGALGEAFF.

This clonotype was seen repeatedly, ten times or more. V gene TRBV2 combines with J gene TRBJ1-3, with D possibly TRBD1 on 5 matching bases. Trimming stripped 6 bases from V and 0 bases from J, with 9 bases between. Germline CDR1 and CDR2: SNHLY and FYNNEI. This CDR3 contains 14 residues. The CDR3 loop reads CASRDTFSGNTIYF. CDR3 DNA: TGTGCCAGCAGGGACACCTTCTCTGGAAACACCATATATTTT.

The chain employs TRBV25-1 and TRBJ2-3; TRBD2 is a possible D gene (6 bases). Trimming pared 7 bases from V and 1 base from J, leaving 12 bases between. CDR3 length: 14 amino acids. Germline assignment: CDR1 MGHDK and CDR2 SYGVNS. CDR3 loop: CASTEGSGTDTQYF. The DNA of the CDR3 is TGTGCCAGCACGGAGGGTAGCGGCACAGATACGCAGTATTTT.

V is TRBV20-1 and J is TRBJ1-1; D gene uncertain. Germline CDR1 and CDR2: DFQATT and SNEGSKA (reference sequence). The V and J ends lost 1 base and 2 bases respectively, with 11 bases between them. CDR3 length equals 14 residues. The CDR3 is CSARAPWDNTEAFF. In DNA form, the CDR3 reads TGCAGTGCTAGAGCTCCATGGGATAACACTGAAGCTTTCTTT.

This clonotype came up many times. The chain has TRBV12-5 and TRBJ2-7, with D perhaps assigned TRBD1 or TRBD2 (5 bases each). Per germline, CDR1 LGHNT and CDR2 FRNRAP. The CDR3 has 13 residues. The ends were cut back, 6 bases at V and 3 bases at J, with 12 bases in the middle. The CDR3 is CASGTGTDYEQYF. The DNA for the CDR3 is TGTGCTAGTGGGACGGGGACGGACTACGAGCAGTACTTC.

The J gene is TRBJ2-3, the V gene TRBV7-2; D is ambiguous. The CDR3 runs 14 residues. The germline CDR1 and CDR2 sequences are SGHTA and FQGNSA. Trimming pared 6 bases from V and 2 bases from J, leaving 12 bases between. The CDR3 DNA reads as TGTGCCAGCAGATCAAGAAGGACCACAGATACGCAGTATTTT. It translates to CASRSRRTTDTQYF.

This clonotype was detected only a few times. The chain recombines TRBV9 with TRBJ2-5; no reliable D call. The CDR3 spans 13 residues. Looked up from germline, CDR1 is SGDLS and CDR2 is YYNGEE. V lost 1 base and J 5 bases, leaving 9 bases between the germline ends. CDR3 sequence reads: CASSVLGGETQYF. For the CDR3, the DNA is TGTGCCAGCAGCGTACTAGGTGGGGAGACCCAGTACTTC.

This clonotype appeared many times. CDR3: CASSLSGSSYNEQFF. CDR3 nucleotide sequence: TGTGCCAGCAGCTTGAGCGGAAGCTCCTACAATGAGCAGTTCTTC. The chain recombines TRBV12-3 or TRBV12-4 with TRBJ2-1; weak D call: TRBD2 (5 bases). With 6 bases removed from V and 0 bases from J, the gap between germline ends came to 12 bases. The length of the CDR3 is 15 residues.

There are many counts of this clonotype. V gene TRBV20-1 combines with J gene TRBJ1-2, with TRBD1 matching 7 bases. Trimming removed 0 bases from V and 8 bases from J; junction bases left unmatched: 9. Germline values: CDR1 DFQATT, CDR2 SNEGSKA (reference sequence). This CDR3 region has 14 residues. The CDR3 region is CSARDSGTERGYTF. The CDR3 coding sequence is TGCAGTGCTAGAGACTCGGGGACAGAAAGAGGCTACACCTTC.

Many counts were recorded for this clonotype. This chain uses TRBV15 with TRBJ2-1, with D perhaps matching TRBD2 (7 bases). The CDR3 is made up of 15 amino acids. Trimming removed 11 bases from V and 0 bases from J, with 17 bases in between. Germline CDR1 LNHNV, CDR2 YYDKDF (reference sequence). The CDR3 spells CAANEGGSSYNEQFF. The CDR3 DNA is TGTGCCGCCAACGAGGGGGGGAGCTCCTACAATGAGCAGTTCTTC.

A word on this clonotype: A read error may explain this, as a much larger clone is one base away. The V gene is TRBV7-8, the J gene TRBJ1-1, with a weak D call TRBD1 (5 bases). With 5 bases removed from V and 4 bases from J, the gap between germline ends came to 17 bases. The germline gives CDR1 SGHVS, CDR2 FQNEAQ. This CDR3 is built from 15 residues. The CDR3 is CASSPRGGMSTEAFF. Written as DNA, the CDR3 is TGTGCCAGCAGCCCTCGGGGGGGGATGAGCACTGAAGCTTTCTTT.

This clonotype was picked up many times. V gene TRBV11-2 combines with J gene TRBJ1-1; 10 bases line up with TRBD1. Per germline, CDR1 SGHAT and CDR2 FQNNGV. The CDR3 covers 16 residues. V shed 6 bases, J shed 2 bases, and the junction held 9 bases outside the gene matches. The CDR3 loop is CASRRQGALLNTEAFF. DNA of the CDR3: TGTGCCAGCAGACGACAGGGGGCACTCCTCAACACTGAAGCTTTCTTT.

The chain is built from TRBV7-9 and TRBJ2-5; D is possibly TRBD1 or TRBD2 (5 bases each). The CDR3 loop spans 15 amino acids. Trimming shortened V by 2 bases and J by 1 base, and 11 bases separated the two germline ends. Germline V gives CDR1 SEHNR, CDR2 FQNEAQ (reference sequence). The CDR3 DNA is TGTGCCAGCAGCTTAATGGGGGATATCCAAGAGACCCAGTACTTC. It yields the protein CASSLMGDIQETQYF.

This clonotype was observed a handful of times. The chain employs TRBV9 and TRBJ2-3, with TRBD2 matching over 13 bases. The germline gives CDR1 SGDLS, CDR2 YYNGEE. Trimming at V came to 2 bases and at J to 5 bases, leaving 8 bases not matched to a gene. The CDR3 runs 17 residues. The CDR3 loop reads CASSVTTSGGPGDTQYF. The CDR3 DNA is TGTGCCAGCAGCGTGACGACTAGCGGGGGGCCGGGAGATACGCAGTATTTT.

This clonotype has only a few counts. The J gene is TRBJ1-2, the V gene TRBV6-1, with TRBD1 matching over 10 bases. The CDR3 is 15 residues long. The germline CDR1 and CDR2 sequences are MNHNS and SASEGT. The ends lost 4 bases at V and 3 bases at J; junction bases unmatched: 5. This CDR3 is CASSGQGARDYGYTF. The DNA of the CDR3 is TGTGCCAGCAGTGGACAGGGGGCGCGGGACTATGGCTACACCTTC.

There are many counts of this clonotype. This chain joins TRBV5-1 and TRBJ1-2, with TRBD1 identical over 7 bases. The CDR3 consists of 16 residues. Trimming took 4 bases from V and 4 from J; bases not matched to a gene: 13. CDR1 is SGHRS and CDR2 is YFSETQ in the germline V gene. This CDR3 reads CASSTATGTTVYGYTF. In DNA form, the CDR3 reads TGCGCCAGCAGCACCGCGACAGGGACAACGGTCTATGGCTACACCTTC.

V gene TRBV6-1 combines with J gene TRBJ2-1, with 10 bases matching TRBD1. The CDR3 length is 16 residues. V was clipped by 6 bases and J by 4 bases; unmatched bases: 9. Germline lookup yields CDR1 MNHNS and CDR2 SASEGT. This chain's CDR3 is CASSPRRDRGYNEQFF. In nucleotides, the CDR3 is TGTGCCAGCAGCCCCCGCCGGGACAGGGGTTACAATGAGCAGTTCTTC.

This clonotype appeared a few times. This chain joins TRBV20-1 and TRBJ2-2, with D unresolved. CDR1 is DFQATT, CDR2 SNEGSKA, per germline (reference sequence). V lost 1 base to trimming and J lost 1 base, with 4 bases between them. This CDR3 has 13 amino acids. CDR3 region: CSARVWNTGELFF. The CDR3 coding sequence is TGCAGTGCTAGAGTTTGGAACACCGGGGAGCTGTTTTTT.

This clonotype was counted at least ten times. The chain joins TRBV28 to TRBJ2-3, with D maybe TRBD2 (6 bases). From germline, CDR1 is MDHEN and CDR2 SYDVKM. This CDR3 is built from 15 residues. V lost 7 bases to trimming and J lost 4 bases, with 18 bases between them. CDR3 sequence reads: CASTTGGFVPDTQYF. The CDR3 DNA sequence: TGTGCCAGCACCACTGGAGGGTTTGTACCAGATACGCAGTATTTT.

Points on this clonotype: A clone one base away is much larger, so this may be a read error. This chain joins TRBV11-2 and TRBJ2-7, with TRBD1 matching over 7 bases. This CDR3 has 14 amino acids. J lost 3 bases, V lost 4 bases, and 6 bases had no gene match. CDR1 is SGHAT and CDR2 is FQNNGV in the germline V gene. The CDR3 nucleotides are TGTGCCAGCAGCTCCATGACAGGGCACTACGAGCAGTACTTC. Residues: CASSSMTGHYEQYF.

This clonotype was observed at least ten times. V and J are TRBV28 and TRBJ2-3; D remains unclear. The CDR3 runs 16 residues. Germline lookup yields CDR1 MDHEN and CDR2 SYDVKM. V lost 6 bases and J 0 bases, leaving 16 bases between the germline ends. For the CDR3, the DNA is TGTGCCAGCAGCCTAGGGCGGTTCTCTAGCACAGATACGCAGTATTTT. Protein: CASSLGRFSSTDTQYF.

In this sample, this clonotype turned up many times. The chain carries TRBV6-1 and TRBJ1-2; no reliable D call. Trimming shortened V by 5 bases and J by 3 bases, and 13 bases separated the two germline ends. This CDR3 region has 14 residues. The germline V gene encodes CDR1 MNHNS and CDR2 SASEGT. The CDR3 DNA is TGTGCCAGCAGTCCACTGGGGTCGGACTATGGCTACACCTTC. This translates into CASSPLGSDYGYTF.

This clonotype was seen at least ten times. The chain joins TRBV12-3 or TRBV12-4 to TRBJ2-5, with 10 bases lining up with TRBD2. Germline trimming cut 5 bases from V and 1 base from J; bases unmatched to any gene: 10. This CDR3 has 17 amino acids. This CDR3 reads CASSRTSGRVGQETQYF. CDR3 in DNA: TGTGCCAGCAGTAGGACTAGCGGAAGAGTGGGCCAAGAGACCCAGTACTTC.

This clonotype was found many times. The genes are TRBV2 and TRBJ2-1; 11 positions match TRBD1. The CDR3 covers 13 residues. Germline V gene lookup returns CDR1 SNHLY and CDR2 FYNNEI. The V and J ends lost 8 bases and 7 bases, in that order; junction bases with no gene match: 4. The CDR3 loop is CASGRDRGNEQFF. CDR3 sequence (DNA): TGTGCCAGCGGCCGGGACAGGGGGAATGAGCAGTTCTTC.

The J gene is TRBJ2-7, the V gene TRBV11-3, with 8 bases that match TRBD2. Germline trimming cut 3 bases from V and 4 bases from J; bases unmatched to any gene: 8. Looked up from germline, CDR1 is SGHNT and CDR2 is YENEEA. The CDR3 is made up of 15 amino acids. The CDR3 DNA reads TGTGCCAGCAGCTTGAATCCCGGGGGGGGATACGAGCAGTACTTC. Its translation is CASSLNPGGGYEQYF.

Concerning this clonotype: Given a much more abundant clone one base away, this may be a read error. This rearrangement joins TRBV7-8 to TRBJ1-1, with 8 bases matching TRBD1. Per the germline V gene, CDR1 is SGHVS and CDR2 is FQNEAQ. The CDR3 sequence is 15 residues long. V dropped 5 bases and J dropped 4; count of bases not matched to a gene: 9. The CDR3 sequence: CASSPATGVVTEAFF. CDR3 sequence (DNA): TGTGCCAGCAGCCCGGCGACAGGGGTCGTCACTGAAGCTTTCTTT.

This clonotype was picked up many times. The J gene is TRBJ2-3, the V gene TRBV10-1; 10 positions match TRBD2. V lost 2 bases to trimming and J lost 0 bases; unmatched junction nucleotides: 2. Looked up from germline, CDR1 is WNHNN and CDR2 is SYGVQD (reference sequence). The CDR3 extends over 16 amino acids. In DNA form, the CDR3 reads TGCGCCAGCAGTGAGCAGACTAGCGGGAGCACAGATACGCAGTATTTT. Translated: CASSEQTSGSTDTQYF.

This clonotype occurred many times. The chain has TRBV20-1 and TRBJ1-1; D perhaps matches TRBD1 (6 bases). With 4 bases removed from V and 7 bases from J, the gap between germline ends came to 22 bases. CDR3 length equals 15 residues. The V gene's germline CDR1 is DFQATT and CDR2 SNEGSKA (reference sequence). CDR3 bases: TGCAGTGCTAAAAATTGCGGGGGGCAATGCTTTGAAGCTTTCTTT. Translated, it gives CSAKNCGGQCFEAFF.

This clonotype was seen only a few times. The chain carries TRBV3-1 and TRBJ2-5; 11 positions match TRBD2. CDR3 size: 16 residues. Losses at the gene ends were 5 bases for V and 0 bases for J; bases not matched to a gene: 5. Germline V gene sequence: CDR1 LGHDT, CDR2 YNNKEL (reference sequence). The CDR3 DNA is TGTGCCAGCAGCTGGTATAGCGGGGGGGACCAAGAGACCCAGTACTTC. Residues: CASSWYSGGDQETQYF.

The chain combines TRBV6-1 with TRBJ2-7; the D is unclear. The germline V gene encodes CDR1 MNHNS and CDR2 SASEGT. Trimming left V 7 bases short and J 0 bases short, with 13 bases between. The CDR3 consists of 14 residues. The CDR3 DNA follows: TGTGCCAGCACCCCCACCGGGCCCTCCTACGAGCAGTACTTC. Amino acid sequence: CASTPTGPSYEQYF.